The subject of this entry is one T cell receptor beta chain. The table lists this clonotype with a few counts. No cognate antigen has been identified for it. No base qualities exist here, and no much larger clone lies one base off it. At the junction V is shortened by 0 bases and J by 2 bases, with 16 bases in between. Counted from cysteine to phenylalanine, this CDR3 has 17 amino acids. Only CDR3 DNA remains: 51 bases, in frame from the first base. This specimen comes from a study of blood T cells in healthy people across ages (dated by TCRdb to the mid-2010s). With respect to the entire study: Template switching captured roughly one uniquely barcoded TCR beta cDNA molecule per two T cells in model experiments. Using deep sequencing normalized with unique cDNA molecular identifiers, the study measured how TCR beta repertoire diversity changes with age. The donors were split into four age groups: young (average about 15 years), middle-aged (39), aged (approximately 60) and long-lived (82). To avoid experimental bias, donors of different ages were distributed randomly across sequencing lanes. For two donors (one aged 18 to 30 and one aged 80 or older), the study analyzed two additional independent replicas of 1 million unique cDNA reads from the same blood draw. The full study reports these points: Compared with the aged group, more naive CD4+ T cells, fewer expanded clones and increased TCR diversity were shown by the long-lived group, suggesting age selection. Total diversity estimates from one million sequenced T cells were considered lower bounds and underestimates. The percentage of naive T cells measured by flow cytometry correlated strongly with observed TCR beta diversity. Donor CMV infection status was unknown, potentially confounding age-related changes in expanded clonotypes. Observed TCR beta diversity per million T cells fell roughly linearly with age, and a significant reduction was already apparent by age around 44. Bulk unsorted PBMC profiling prevented conclusive comparison of naive and antigen-experienced compartments.

Systemically healthy Caucasian individuals from Russia, some 38 in total and aged about 6 to 100 years, were included as donors. Each donor gave around 9.9 milliliters of peripheral blood, collected into EDTA-treated Vacutainer tubes. Ficoll-Paque density-gradient centrifugation was used to isolate PBMCs, with at least 6.5 million per sample. Trizol reagent was used to extract total RNA from PBMCs, with at least 6 micrograms per sample. Naive CD45RAhigh/CD27high T cell percentages were measured by flow cytometry on a PBMC aliquot from every donor. Libraries were made using 5' RACE. Sequencing used an Illumina HiSeq 2500. A second PCR of about 6 to 11 cycles was run with a J-beta primer mix and a sample-barcoded 5' primer. Each TCR beta cDNA molecule received a unique molecular identifier from a template-switch 5' adaptor carrying 12 random nucleotides. Each sample yielded at least 2.5 million CDR3-containing paired-end reads. All of the RNA was converted into first-strand cDNA using the Mint cDNA synthesis kit, with a TRBC-specific oligonucleotide serving as the primer. Following uracil-DNA glycosylase treatment, a first 18-cycle PCR with universal primers M1SS and BC2_uni_R was performed on all cDNA. The paper's processing steps were these. Normalization of each sample was performed by random selection of 1 million high-quality reads, each carrying a distinct molecular identifier. Instead of being binned into consensus sequences, reads with shared molecular identifiers were discarded. MiTCR, run with a Q25 quality threshold and the strictest error-elimination algorithm, handled CDR3 identification, clonotype clustering and error correction. A nonparametric unseen species model using Euler transformation provided a lower-bound estimate of total TCR beta diversity. TCRdb itself trimmed the public reads at Q25 with fastp, ran MiXCR and retained productive beta chains. For every CDR3 protein sequence, its rows merge into one entry that carries the most common genes and DNA. Clone size and V and J calls follow TCRdb, not the original study. For this sample there are some 730,000 distinct CDR3 sequences; approximately 22% appear just once. Around 22% of the sample rests with the top ten.

Sequenced input: blood. The sequence was obtained from a man aged 70 or older in good health. The chain uses TRBV12-3 or TRBV12-4 and TRBJ1-2; the D gene is unclear. The CDR3 loop reads CASSLAPTGSLNYGYTF. Read as DNA, the sequence is TGTGCCAGCAGTTTAGCCCCAACGGGGAGTTTGAACTATGGCTACACCTTC.